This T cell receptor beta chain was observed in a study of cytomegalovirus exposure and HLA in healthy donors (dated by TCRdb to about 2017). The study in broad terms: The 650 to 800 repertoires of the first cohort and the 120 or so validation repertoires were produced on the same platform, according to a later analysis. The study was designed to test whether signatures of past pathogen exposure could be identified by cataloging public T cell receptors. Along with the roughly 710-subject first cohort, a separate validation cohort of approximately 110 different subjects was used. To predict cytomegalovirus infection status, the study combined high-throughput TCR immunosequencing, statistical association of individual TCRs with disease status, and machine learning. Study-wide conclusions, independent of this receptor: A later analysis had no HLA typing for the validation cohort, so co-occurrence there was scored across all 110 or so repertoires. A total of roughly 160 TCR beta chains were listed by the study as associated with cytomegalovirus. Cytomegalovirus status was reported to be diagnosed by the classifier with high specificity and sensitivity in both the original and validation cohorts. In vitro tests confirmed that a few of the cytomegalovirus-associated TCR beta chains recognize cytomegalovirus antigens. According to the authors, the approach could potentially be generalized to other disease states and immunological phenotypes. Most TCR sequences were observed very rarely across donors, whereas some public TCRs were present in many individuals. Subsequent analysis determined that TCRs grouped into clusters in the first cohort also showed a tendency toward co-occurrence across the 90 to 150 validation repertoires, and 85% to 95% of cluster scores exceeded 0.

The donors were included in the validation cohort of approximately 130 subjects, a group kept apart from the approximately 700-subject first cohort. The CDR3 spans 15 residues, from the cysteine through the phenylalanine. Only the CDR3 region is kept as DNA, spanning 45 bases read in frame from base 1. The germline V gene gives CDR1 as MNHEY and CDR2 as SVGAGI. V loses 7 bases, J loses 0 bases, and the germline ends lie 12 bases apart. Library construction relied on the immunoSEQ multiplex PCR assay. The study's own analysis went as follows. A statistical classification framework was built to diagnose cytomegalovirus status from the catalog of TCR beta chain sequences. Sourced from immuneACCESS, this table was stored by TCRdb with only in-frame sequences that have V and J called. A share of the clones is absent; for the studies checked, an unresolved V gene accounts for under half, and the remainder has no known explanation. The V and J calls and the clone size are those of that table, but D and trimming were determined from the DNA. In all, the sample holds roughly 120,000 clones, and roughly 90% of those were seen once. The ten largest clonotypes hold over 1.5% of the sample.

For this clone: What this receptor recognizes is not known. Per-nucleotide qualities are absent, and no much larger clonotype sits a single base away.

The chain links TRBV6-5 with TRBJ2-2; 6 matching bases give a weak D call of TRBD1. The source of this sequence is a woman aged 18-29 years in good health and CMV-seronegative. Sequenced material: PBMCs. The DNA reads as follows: TGTGCCAGCACCCGGGACACCTCGAACACCGGGGAGCTGTTTTTT. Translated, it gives CASTRDTSNTGELFF.